This T cell receptor beta chain originates from a study of beta chain features in type 1 diabetes (dated by TCRdb to about 2018). Background on the whole study: Mean age, gender distribution, total cell number and subset yield did not differ between patients and healthy donors. A total of some 110 million sorted cells were examined across all samples, and the number of cells per subset was strongly correlated with RNA yield. The study compared TCRB repertoires of sorted circulating CD4+ T cell subsets between recently diagnosed type 1 diabetes patients and matched healthy donors. Naive and central memory subsets were obtained from all 30 or so donors, but regulatory and stem cell-like memory subsets were isolated from only 8 patients and 8 healthy donors. Study-level results and caveats: The naive, central memory and regulatory TCRB repertoires appeared to resemble one another more closely among patients than among healthy donors. PCR may preferentially amplify shorter templates, but because patient and control samples were amplified and corrected together, any resulting skew would affect both groups equally. HLA sub-analyses involved small numbers of individuals, so any influence of HLA type on TCRB rearrangement remained unresolved. Because cDNA rather than genomic DNA was sequenced, highly expressing activated cells could have been over-represented, although no difference in activation and CD3 levels was found between groups. In all four CD4+ subsets, TCRB CDR3 length was moderately but significantly shorter in type 1 diabetes patients. At VDJ recombination sites, patients with type 1 diabetes made fewer insertions and deleted more nucleotides, a pattern implying thymic rearrangement abnormalities.

The cysteine opens and the phenylalanine closes a CDR3 of 13 amino acids. The DNA shown is the 39-base CDR3, in frame from base 1. The germline V gene (reference sequence) gives CDR1 as MNHNY and CDR2 as SVGAGI. The High Capacity cDNA Reverse Transcription Kit was used to reverse transcribe all of the isolated RNA, meaning that expressed TCRB transcripts were what got sequenced. Naive, central memory and regulatory T cell samples underwent deep immunoSEQ sequencing, averaging approximately 3.5 million total reads per sample. Sorted cells were lysed in RLT buffer and RNA was extracted with DNase-treated RNeasy Micro or Mini kits, depending on cell number. Each cell subset was processed on its own to prevent cross-contamination, while patient and healthy donor samples were processed together. Using the immunoSEQ multiplex PCR, TCRB sequences were amplified from cDNA into 87-bp fragments spanning the CDR3 region. Sequencing of the amplicons was performed on the Illumina HiSeq platform. The paper's data handling went like this. PCR bias was computationally corrected using synthetic template baselines, reads within Hamming distance 2 were collapsed, and singletons that could not be merged were discarded. Reads were aligned against IMGT so that V, D and J genes, CDR3 length and insertions or deletions at six rearrangement sites could be assigned. Within each subset, clonotype counts were normalized to sorted cell number, and only after that were true diversity and Gini coefficients computed with the tcR R package. The overlap coefficient, calculated on TCRB nucleotide sequences, was used to quantify repertoire sharing. TCRdb stores this immuneACCESS table with in-frame sequences only. Part of the clones is absent; in the studies checked, under half of the shortfall reflects unresolved V genes, and no reason is known for the rest. The V and J calls and clone size come from that table; D and trimming were worked out from the DNA. Within this sample are some 110,000 clones, with roughly 15% of them counted one time only. Over 2% of the sample is in the top ten clones.

A single peripheral blood draw of around 120 mL on average was collected from each donor into heparinised tubes. Naive, central memory, regulatory and stem cell-like memory CD4+ T cells were sorted on a BD FACSAria II using a panel including CD45RO, CCR7, CD25, CD127, CD95 and CD27. Every sorted population had a purity above 95%. PBMCs were isolated immediately by Lymphoprep density gradient centrifugation and stained directly without culture. So that batch effects would be minimized, each experiment stained and sorted samples in pairs, pairing one healthy donor with one patient. As for this clone: The antigen it recognizes is unknown. One junction end does not reproduce the germline sequence, and a read error may be involved.

The sequence links TRBV6-6 to TRBJ1-4, with TRBD1 matching 7 junction bases. Source material: central memory CD4+ T cells from blood. The origin of this receptor is a man aged 25 to 45 with type 1 diabetes. This receptor carries the CDR3 CSSGTGALEKLFF. In nucleotide form, the sequence is TGTTCCAGCGGAACAGGGGCGCTCGAAAAACTGTTTTTT.